This T cell receptor (beta chain) stems from a study of blood T cell repertoires in COVID-19. TCRdb's table, derived via immunoSEQ multiplex PCR, lists solely in-frame clones and lacks some. The profile shows fewer than 500,000 clones, about 85% of them singletons. Germline assignment: CDR1 SEHNR and CDR2 FQNEAQ (reference sequence). The CDR3 is 16 residues long. V was clipped by 2 bases and J by 5 bases; unmatched bases: 8. The J gene is TRBJ1-1, the V gene TRBV7-9; TRBD1 matches 10 bases. This sequence originates from a woman aged 18 to 35 with acute COVID-19. Sequences were obtained from PBMCs or T cells enriched from blood (not recorded which). As DNA, the CDR3 is TGTGCCAGCAGCTTATTGGGACAGGGGAGACGAACTGAAGCTTTCTTT. The encoded protein is CASSLLGQGRRTEAFF.